This entry features one TCR beta chain sequence. Germline V gives CDR1 LGHDT, CDR2 YNNKEL (reference sequence). This CDR3 has 14 amino acids. Between the trimmed V and J ends, which lost 4 bases and 5 bases, there was a span of 14 bases. This sample was included in a study of control samples from healthy donors and cancer patients. TCRdb's copy holds only in-frame clones and misses some; the assay was immunoSEQ multiplex PCR. The table shows 100,000 to 150,000 clones, with around 93% occurring only once. The V call is TRBV3-1 (or the pseudogene TRBV3-2), the J call TRBJ1-1; D gene ambiguous. The sequence was obtained from a man in his late teens or twenties in good health. The sequenced material came from blood. The CDR3 DNA reads TGTGCCAGCAGCCCTCGGACTGGAGGTACTGAAGCTTTCTTT. Translated: CASSPRTGGTEAFF.